This T cell receptor (beta chain) was obtained from a study of CD8 T cells in ankylosing spondylitis. Study-level points and caveats: Some of these motif variants have turned up before, in reports on reactive arthritis synovial fluid and blood. A TCR beta motif made of eight highly homologous variants seemed typical of ankylosing spondylitis blood. The clones that were linked to disease were reported to be significantly enriched in matched synovial fluid samples from ankylosing spondylitis patients.

V lost 1 base and J lost 10; bases outside the gene matches: 5. From germline, CDR1 is LGHDT and CDR2 YNNKEL (reference sequence). The CDR3 spans 13 residues. With molecular barcodes, quantitative 5'-RACE was used to make the TCR beta libraries. One entry per CDR3 protein results from TCRdb running MiXCR on the 5' RACE reads. This sample has about 240,000 distinct CDR3 sequences; approximately 12% occur once, and the top ten carry 5.5% to 8%. In this sample, this clonotype turned up many times. Its specificity is unknown. Sequencing was performed on blood, either unsorted or a sorted T cell fraction (not recorded which). The J gene is TRBJ1-1, the V gene TRBV3-1; 8 bases fit TRBD1. The origin of this receptor is a male donor with ankylosing spondylitis or in good health (not recorded which). The CDR3 DNA reads as TGTGCCAGCAGCCAAGGGGGGGGGACAGGAGCTTTCTTT. This codes for CASSQGGGTGAFF.